The 10 T cell receptor beta chains below come from one sample, sequenced in a study of cytomegalovirus exposure and HLA in healthy donors. The PCR employed 60 Vbeta primers together with 13 Jbeta primers. Here immunoSEQ multiplex PCR was the method, and the copy in TCRdb shows in-frame clones only, minus some. Of approximately 190,000 clones in the sample, 82% were seen once. Sequences were obtained from PBMCs. The receptors come from a woman between 50 and 59 years old in good health and CMV-seropositive.

The rearrangement uses TRBV5-6 and TRBJ1-5; 8 bases line up with TRBD1. Trimming took 2 bases from V and 6 from J; bases not matched to a gene: 7. In germline, CDR1 is SGHDT, CDR2 YYEEEE. This CDR3 region has 15 residues. This chain's CDR3 is CASSFSGRGPQPQHF. Here the CDR3 DNA reads TGTGCCAGCAGCTTTTCCGGCAGGGGGCCTCAGCCCCAGCATTTT. Full variable domain (outside the CDR3, taken from reference TRBV5-6 and TRBJ1-5): DAGVTQSPTHLIKTRGQQVTLRCSPKSGHDTVSWYQQALGQGPQFIFQYYEEEERQRGNFPDRFSGHQFPNYSSELNVNALLLGDSALYLCASSFSGRGPQPQHFGDGTRLSIL.

CDR3 in DNA: TGTGCCAGCTCACCACCCGGGACTAGCGGCTACAATGAGCAGTTCTTC. It translates to CASSPPGTSGYNEQFF. The chain links TRBV18 to TRBJ2-1; 11 nucleotides align to TRBD2. Germline CDR1 is KGHSH and CDR2 is LQKENI. This CDR3 spans 16 amino acids. With 0 bases clipped from V and 3 bases from J, the junction kept 1 base outside the gene matches.

The CDR3, as DNA: TGTGCCAGTAGTCCCTCGAGGGATCAGCCCCAGCATTTT. Encoded protein: CASSPSRDQPQHF. The rearrangement uses TRBV19 and TRBJ1-5; unclear D gene. Trimming took 5 bases from V and 5 from J, leaving 10 bases between them. The CDR3 has 13 amino acids. Germline CDR1 reads LNHDA; CDR2 reads SQIVND (reference sequence).

The chain carries TRBV6-1 and TRBJ2-5, with TRBD2 identical over 10 bases. Trimming cost V 6 bases and J 2 bases; bases outside gene matches: 6. The length of the CDR3 is 15 residues. Germline V gene data show CDR1 as MNHNS and CDR2 as SASEGT. The CDR3 region is CASREREGVQETQYF. CDR3 sequence (DNA): TGTGCCAGCAGGGAGCGGGAGGGAGTACAAGAGACCCAGTACTTC.

This rearrangement joins TRBV19 to TRBJ1-5; 8 nucleotides align to TRBD1. Germline V gives CDR1 LNHDA, CDR2 SQIVND (reference sequence). Unmatched junction bases numbered 3, after V lost 1 base and J lost 1 base. This CDR3 comprises 16 residues. The CDR3 nucleotides are TGTGCCAGTAGTATAGGGACAGGGAGAAGCAATCAGCCCCAGCATTTT. It codes for CASSIGTGRSNQPQHF.

This chain connects TRBV19 to TRBJ2-7, with 7 bases that match TRBD1. Germline V CDR1 and CDR2: LNHDA, SQIVND (reference sequence). This CDR3 has 14 amino acids. J was trimmed by 7 bases and V by 5 bases; bases with no gene match: 11. CDR3 protein: CASSEGTAEEEQYF. In DNA form, the CDR3 reads TGTGCCAGTAGTGAAGGGACAGCTGAGGAGGAGCAGTACTTC. The variable domain in full, with the rest retrieved from reference TRBV19 and TRBJ2-7, is DGGITQSPKYLFRKEGQNVTLSCEQNLNHDAMYWYRQDPGQGLRLIYYSQIVNDFQKGDIAEGYSVSREKKESFPLTVTSAQKNPTAFYLCASSEGTAEEEQYFGPGTRLTVT.

The CDR3 DNA sequence: TGTGCCAGCTGCCGGGACAGGGAGAGTCAGCCCCAGCATTTT. Amino acids: CASCRDRESQPQHF. The chain carries TRBV19 and TRBJ1-5; 9 bases align to TRBD1. This CDR3 is 14 amino acids long. Germline CDR1 is LNHDA and CDR2 is SQIVND (reference sequence). V shed 9 bases, J shed 6 bases, and the junction held 9 bases outside the gene matches. The entire variable domain, with the rest obtained from reference TRBV19 and TRBJ1-5, is as follows: DGGITQSPKYLFRKEGQNVTLSCEQNLNHDAMYWYRQDPGQGLRLIYYSQIVNDFQKGDIAEGYSVSREKKESFPLTVTSAQKNPTAFYLCASCRDRESQPQHFGDGTRLSIL.

This rearrangement joins TRBV5-4 to TRBJ1-1; weak D call: TRBD1 (5 bases). This CDR3 is 13 amino acids long. Trimming removed 4 bases at V and 0 bases at J, with 7 bases between. Germline lookup yields CDR1 SGHNT and CDR2 YYREEE (reference sequence). The CDR3 nucleotides read TGTGCCAGCAGCAGACAGATGAACACTGAAGCTTTCTTT. Residues: CASSRQMNTEAFF.

The chain carries TRBV6-5 and TRBJ2-5; D is perhaps TRBD1 (6 bases). The J call may be mistaken, given a closer DNA end match to TRBJ2-7. CDR1 and CDR2 (germline): MNHEY, SVGAGI. The CDR3 spans 14 residues. CDR3 residues: CASSRGQTGYEQYF. CDR3 DNA: TGTGCCAGCAGCCGAGGACAGACGGGCTACGAGCAGTACTTC.

This clone was counted between two and nine times. The rearrangement joins TRBV12-1 to TRBJ2-3; TRBD2 is the table's D call and was not checked against the DNA. TRBV12-1 constitutes a pseudogene. This CDR3 is built from 15 residues. The CDR3 DNA sequence: TGTGCCAGCAGCTTTAAGGCGGTAGACACAGATACGCAGTATTTT. It encodes CASSFKAVDTDTQYF.